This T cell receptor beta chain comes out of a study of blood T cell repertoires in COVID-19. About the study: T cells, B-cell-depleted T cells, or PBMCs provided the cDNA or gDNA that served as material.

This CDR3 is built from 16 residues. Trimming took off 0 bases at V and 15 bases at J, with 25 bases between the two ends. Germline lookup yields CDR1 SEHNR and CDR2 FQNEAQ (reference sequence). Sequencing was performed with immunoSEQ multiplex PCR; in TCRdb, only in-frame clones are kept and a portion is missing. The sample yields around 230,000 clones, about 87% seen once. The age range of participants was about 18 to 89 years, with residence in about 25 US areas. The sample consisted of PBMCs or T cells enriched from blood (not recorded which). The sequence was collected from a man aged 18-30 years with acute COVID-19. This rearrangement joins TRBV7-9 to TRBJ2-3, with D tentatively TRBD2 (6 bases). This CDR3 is CASSLAGFGTAGRFYF. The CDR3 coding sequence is TGTGCCAGCAGCTTAGCGGGGTTTGGGACTGCCGGCCGATTTTATTTT.